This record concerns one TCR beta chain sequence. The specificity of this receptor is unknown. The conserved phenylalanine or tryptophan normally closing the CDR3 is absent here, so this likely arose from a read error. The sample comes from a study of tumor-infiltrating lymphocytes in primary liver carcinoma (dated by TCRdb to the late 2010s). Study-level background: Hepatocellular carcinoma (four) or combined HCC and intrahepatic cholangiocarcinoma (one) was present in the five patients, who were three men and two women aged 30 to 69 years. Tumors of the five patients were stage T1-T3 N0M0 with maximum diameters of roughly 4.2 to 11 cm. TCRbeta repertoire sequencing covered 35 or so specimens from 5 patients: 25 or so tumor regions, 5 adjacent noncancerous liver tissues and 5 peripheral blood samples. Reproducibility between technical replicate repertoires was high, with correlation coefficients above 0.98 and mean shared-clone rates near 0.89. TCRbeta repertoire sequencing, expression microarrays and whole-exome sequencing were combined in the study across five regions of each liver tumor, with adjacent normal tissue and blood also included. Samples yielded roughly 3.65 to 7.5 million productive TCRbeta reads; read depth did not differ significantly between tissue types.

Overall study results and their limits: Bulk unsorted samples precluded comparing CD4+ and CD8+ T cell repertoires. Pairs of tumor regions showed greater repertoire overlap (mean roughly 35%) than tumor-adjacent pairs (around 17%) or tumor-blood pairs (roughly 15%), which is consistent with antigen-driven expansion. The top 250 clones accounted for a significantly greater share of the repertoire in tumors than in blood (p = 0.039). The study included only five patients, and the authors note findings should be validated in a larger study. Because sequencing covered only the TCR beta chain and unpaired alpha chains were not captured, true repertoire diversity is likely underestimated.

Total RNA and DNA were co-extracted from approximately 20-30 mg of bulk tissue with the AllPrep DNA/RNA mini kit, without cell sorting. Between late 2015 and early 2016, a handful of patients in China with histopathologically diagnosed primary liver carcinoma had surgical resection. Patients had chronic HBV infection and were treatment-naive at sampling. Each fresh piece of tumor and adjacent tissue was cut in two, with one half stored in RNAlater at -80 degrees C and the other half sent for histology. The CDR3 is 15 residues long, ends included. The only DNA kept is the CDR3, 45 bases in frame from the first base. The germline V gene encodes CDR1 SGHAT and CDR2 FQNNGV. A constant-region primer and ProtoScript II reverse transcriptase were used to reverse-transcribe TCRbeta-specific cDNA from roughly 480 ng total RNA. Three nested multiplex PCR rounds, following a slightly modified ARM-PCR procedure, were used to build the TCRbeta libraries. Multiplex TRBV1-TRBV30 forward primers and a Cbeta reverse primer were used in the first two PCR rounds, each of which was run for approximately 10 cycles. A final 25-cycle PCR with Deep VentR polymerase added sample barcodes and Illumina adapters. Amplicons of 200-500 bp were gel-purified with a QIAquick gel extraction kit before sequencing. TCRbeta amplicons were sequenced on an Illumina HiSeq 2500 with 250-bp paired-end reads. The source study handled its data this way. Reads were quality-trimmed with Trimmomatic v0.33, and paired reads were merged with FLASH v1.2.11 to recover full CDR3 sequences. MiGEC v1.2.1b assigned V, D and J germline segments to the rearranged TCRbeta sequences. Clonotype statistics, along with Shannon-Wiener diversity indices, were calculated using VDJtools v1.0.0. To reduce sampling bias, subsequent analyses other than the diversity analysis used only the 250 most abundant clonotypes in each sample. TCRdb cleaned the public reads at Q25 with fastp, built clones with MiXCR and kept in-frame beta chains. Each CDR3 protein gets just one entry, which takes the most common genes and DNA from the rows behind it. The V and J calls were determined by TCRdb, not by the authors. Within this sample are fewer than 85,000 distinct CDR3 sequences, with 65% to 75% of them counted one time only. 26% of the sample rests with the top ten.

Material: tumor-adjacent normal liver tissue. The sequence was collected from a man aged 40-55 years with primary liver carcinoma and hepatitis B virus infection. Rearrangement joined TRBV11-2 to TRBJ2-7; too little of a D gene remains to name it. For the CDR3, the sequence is CANSFMADPDYEQYL. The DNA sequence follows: TGTGCCAACAGCTTCATGGCAGATCCGGACTACGAGCAGTACTTG.